What follows is one TCR beta chain and its context. Its antigen remains unidentified. No base quality values were provided; no much bigger clone lies one nucleotide off. Additional DNA sequences in this sample encode the identical CDR3. In the germline V gene, CDR1 corresponds to MGHRA and CDR2 to YSYEKL. V gives up 6 bases and J gives up 0 bases, and the segment between their germline ends measures 8 bases. From the cysteine up to the phenylalanine, the CDR3 has a length of 13 residues. The CDR3 DNA has 39 bases and is translated from base 1. The collaborating institutions used their own protocols to collect whole blood in K2EDTA tubes. For TCRbeta analysis, collaborator samples were shipped as frozen whole blood, as isolated PBMCs, or as DNA extracted from either sample type. The source of the sample is a study of blood T cell repertoires in COVID-19 (TCRdb year 2020). Notes on the research overall: Samples covering the acute and convalescent phases of COVID-19 were provided by collaborators in the United States, Italy and Spain. The prospective study material was composed of cDNA or gDNA derived from T cells, B-cell-depleted T cells, or PBMCs. The dataset comprised deeply sampled blood TCRbeta repertoires from subjects exposed to, actively infected with, or recovered from COVID-19. The repertoires were made available in a free public database intended to serve as a resource for research on the immune response to SARS-CoV-2. The samples were drawn from the first 160 participants of the ongoing ImmuneRACE study and from 1,254 subjects provided by 6 global collaborators. The sample metadata nearly always contained a de-identified subject ID, COVID-19 status, age in years and sex. Where HLA class I and class II types were available, the types were taken from metadata supplied by the sample provider, not from assay-based typing.

The immunoSEQ Assay, a bias-controlled multiplex PCR, was used to amplify TCRbeta CDR3 regions from genomic DNA. The paper's data handling went like this. The number of nucleated cells in each sample was estimated by amplification of reference gene primers within the assay. To quantify the absolute abundance of each unique TCRbeta CDR3 rearrangement, sequence reads were collapsed and filtered. For each sample, productive Simpson clonality was calculated as the square root of Simpson's diversity index over productive rearrangements. TCRdb's version of the immuneACCESS table is confined to in-frame rearrangements and falls short of the full clone set. An unresolved V gene accounts for under half of the shortfall where checked; the remainder is of unknown origin. V and J calls and clone size are as listed in that table; D and trimming were resolved from the DNA. Across this sample there are around 700,000 clones, with over 80% seen only once. The ten largest clones take up more than 0.25% of the sample.

Study-level results and caveats: How much clinical and demographic metadata was included differed by source and by participant, and the metadata was provided uncurated.

This receptor was taken from a woman aged 18-29 years with acute or convalescent COVID-19. Here the chain combines TRBV4-1 and TRBJ1-2, with no D gene named confidently. The sequenced material came from peripheral blood. In nucleotide form, the sequence is TGCGCCAGCAGTCCCGGGTCTAACTATGGCTACACCTTC. The resulting protein is CASSPGSNYGYTF.